The rows below give T cell receptor beta chains drawn from one sample of a study of OX40 agonist ivuxolimab in advanced cancers. The table came from immunoSEQ multiplex PCR; TCRdb's copy has only in-frame clones and leaves some out. The repertoire includes 50,000 to 65,000 clones, around 85% of them detected once, and around 0.61% sits in the top ten. The sequencing here drew on CD4+ or CD8+ T cells sorted from blood, taken in a trial of the OX40 agonist ivuxolimab. These receptors were collected from an adult with an advanced solid tumor such as melanoma, head and neck, liver or kidney cancer. Each CDR3 is given with its conserved first and last residue. D genes are given only for firm matches. Clone size is given for some rows only: seen once, a few or many times, or a class if the clone is expanded.

D,V,J,size,CDR3,DNA
TRBD1,TRBV27,TRBJ2-1,-,CASSPTYRDRRIF,TGTGCCAGCAGTCCTACCTACCGGGACAGGAGGATCTTC
-,TRBV10-2,TRBJ2-1,-,CASSVRNEQFF,TGCGCCAGCAGTGTTAGGAATGAGCAGTTCTTC
TRBD2,TRBV30,TRBJ2-4,-,CAWGLAGTGLAKNIQYF,TGTGCCTGGGGACTAGCGGGGACGGGGCTGGCCAAAAACATTCAGTACTTC
-,TRBV5-6,TRBJ1-3,-,CASSLGGNTIYF,TGTGCCAGCAGCTTGGGTGGAAACACCATATATTTT
TRBD2,TRBV7-3,TRBJ2-1,-,CASSASGRPRDEQFF,TGTGCCAGCAGCGCCAGCGGGAGGCCCCGGGATGAGCAGTTCTTC
-,TRBV4-1,TRBJ2-5,-,CASSQLQGVTQYF,TGCGCCAGCAGCCAATTACAGGGAGTGACCCAGTACTTC
-,TRBV5-4,TRBJ2-1,-,CASSSISGGEQFF,TGTGCCAGCAGCTCCATTTCGGGCGGTGAGCAGTTCTTC
-,TRBV5-4,TRBJ2-2,once,CASSPGSGNTGELFF,TGTGCCAGCAGCCCGGGGAGCGGTAACACCGGGGAGCTGTTTTTT
-,TRBV5-1,TRBJ2-1,-,CASRPGTLSYNEQFF,TGCGCCAGCAGACCGGGGACGTTATCCTACAATGAGCAGTTCTTC
-,TRBV5-4,TRBJ2-1,-,CASSRDREQFF,TGTGCCAGCAGCCGGGACCGAGAGCAGTTCTTC
TRBD2,TRBV10-3,TRBJ2-5,few,CAITAGLAPGETQYF,TGTGCCATCACCGCGGGACTAGCGCCGGGAGAGACCCAGTACTTC
TRBD2,TRBV2,TRBJ2-3,once,CAMKSRGSTDTQYF,TGTGCCATGAAGTCGCGGGGGAGCACAGATACGCAGTATTTT
TRBD2,TRBV10-1,TRBJ2-7,-,CASSESPLSSGRAEQYF,TGCGCCAGCAGTGAGTCGCCTTTATCCAGCGGGAGGGCCGAGCAGTACTTC
-,TRBV2,TRBJ2-7,-,CASGLPGGSEQYF,TGTGCCAGCGGCCTCCCTGGAGGGAGCGAGCAGTACTTC
TRBD2,TRBV6-5,TRBJ2-1,-,CASRRTSGRTEQFF,TGTGCCAGCCGAAGGACTAGCGGGAGGACTGAGCAGTTCTTC
-,TRBV19,TRBJ1-1,few,CASTWRLPSEETEAFF,TGTGCCAGTACCTGGCGTCTACCCAGCGAGGAGACTGAAGCTTTCTTT
-,TRBV27,TRBJ2-2,-,CASSSLLGAGELFF,TGTGCCAGCAGCTCCTTGCTGGGGGCCGGGGAGCTGTTTTTT
TRBD1,TRBV18,TRBJ2-7,-,CASSPGQGASYEQYF,TGTGCCAGCTCACCCGGACAGGGGGCTTCCTACGAGCAGTACTTC
-,TRBV29-1,TRBJ2-1,few,CSHVGGLDEQFF,TGCTCACACGTGGGGGGGCTCGATGAGCAGTTCTTC
-,TRBV27,TRBJ2-1,-,CASSLFRANEQFF,TGTGCCAGCAGTTTATTTCGCGCGAATGAGCAGTTCTTC
TRBD2,TRBV4-1,TRBJ2-2,-,CASSQEEREPAGELFF,TGCGCCAGCAGCCAAGAAGAGCGGGAGCCCGCCGGGGAGCTGTTTTTT
-,TRBV5-6,TRBJ1-5,-,CASSLLQGESNQPQHF,TGTGCCAGCAGCTTGTTACAGGGCGAGAGCAATCAGCCCCAGCATTTT
TRBD1,TRBV15,TRBJ2-7,-,CATSRDRGGISYEQYF,TGTGCCACCAGCAGAGATCGAGGGGGCATATCCTACGAGCAGTACTTC
TRBD1,TRBV4-1,TRBJ2-1,-,CTSSQDRQGAQDNEQFF,TGCACCAGCAGCCAAGATAGACAGGGGGCGCAGGACAATGAGCAGTTCTTC
-,TRBV28,TRBJ2-7,-,CASSPRSYEQYF,TGTGCCAGCAGTCCCAGATCCTACGAGCAGTACTTC
-,TRBV5-1,TRBJ2-3,-,CASSEALAFTDTQYF,TGCGCCAGCAGCGAGGCCCTGGCGTTCACAGATACGCAGTATTTT
TRBD1,TRBV2,TRBJ2-7,-,CASSGQGFREQYF,TGTGCCAGCAGTGGACAGGGATTCCGAGAGCAGTACTTC
-,TRBV11-2,TRBJ2-5,-,CASSLLQGPETQYF,TGTGCCAGCAGCTTACTCCAGGGACCAGAGACCCAGTACTTC
-,TRBV15,TRBJ1-6,-,CATSNQPGSPLHF,TGTGCCACCAGCAACCAGCCAGGGTCACCCCTCCACTTT
-,TRBV5-5,TRBJ2-3,-,CASSFGGGTDTQYF,TGTGCCAGCAGCTTCGGTGGGGGCACAGATACGCAGTATTTT
-,TRBV11-3,TRBJ1-1,-,CASSLNGGAENTEAFF,TGTGCCAGCAGCTTAAATGGGGGCGCAGAAAACACTGAAGCTTTCTTT
-,TRBV5-1,TRBJ2-7,-,CASSLGVTDGNVFQYF,TGCGCCAGCAGCTTGGGGGTCACGGACGGAAACGTTTTTCAGTACTTC
-,TRBV7-2,TRBJ2-2,-,CASSPRGSANTGELFF,TGTGCCAGCAGCCCCAGGGGATCCGCGAACACCGGGGAGCTGTTTTTT
-,TRBV15,TRBJ2-3,few,CATSRDTNSDTQYF,TGTGCCACCAGCAGAGATACCAACTCAGATACGCAGTATTTT
TRBD2,TRBV4-1,TRBJ2-6,-,CASSPRLAESSGANVLTF,TGCGCCAGCAGCCCCCGACTAGCGGAGAGCTCTGGGGCCAACGTCCTGACTTTC
-,TRBV5-1,TRBJ2-5,-,CASSFAGPGETQYF,TGCGCCAGCAGCTTCGCTGGCCCCGGGGAGACCCAGTACTTC